This TCR beta chain is from a study of spatial heterogeneity in lung cancer (dated by TCRdb to the late 2010s). Broadly, across the study: Beta-chain transcripts were consistently detected in greater numbers than alpha-chain transcripts, which likely reflected higher beta-chain transcript abundance. In the raw uncorrected reads, each unique combination of TCR and UMI appeared more than ten times on average. In non-small cell lung cancer, the study made a quantitative comparison of TCR alpha and beta repertoires among multiple tumor regions, matched nontumor lung and blood. The study linked features of the TCR repertoire to counts of nonsynonymous mutations, which were determined by whole-exome sequencing of tumor tissue. Both alpha and beta chains were TCR-sequenced in samples taken at surgery, namely 220 tumor regions, approximately 66 matched nontumor lung samples and about 58 PBMC samples. On the study overall, not on this receptor specifically: Additional single-cell paired TCR alpha and beta sequencing was considered necessary to confirm, at a functional level, the hypothesis that regional TCRs recognize regional mutations. Ubiquitous expanded tumor TCRs were found in blood more often at tumor resection than at routine follow-up.

CDR3 length: 16 amino acids, cysteine to phenylalanine. Kept here is only the CDR3 DNA, which spans 48 bases and is read in frame from base 1. V is clipped by 3 bases and J by 6 bases, and the sequence between their germline boundaries is 21 bases long. The germline V gene supplies CDR1 ENHRY and CDR2 SYGVKD. A few counts support this clonotype. Its antigen remains unidentified. There are no base qualities to consult, and no much larger clone falls within one base. Sample time point, as interpreted from the label and publication: sample taken at primary tumor resection. Whole RNA extracted from tumor and nontumor lung tissue, or from cryopreserved PBMC samples, was used for TCR sequencing without cell sorting. The donors were 65 to 85 patients from the lung TRACERx cohort who had early-stage, untreated non-small cell lung cancer. Only patients with enough RNA available from two or more tumor regions were chosen for TCR sequencing.

Library construction relied on 5' RACE. Sequencing relied on a NextSeq 500. In the TCR library protocol, a unique molecular identifier was attached to each TCR cDNA molecule so that PCR and sequencing errors could be corrected. Per the authors' processing: TCR identification, UMI-based error correction and CDR3 extraction were performed with Decombinator tools. Expanded TCRs were defined as those above a frequency of 2 per 1,000, corresponding to the top 1% of the tumor frequency distribution. Each repertoire was subsampled 100 times to 5,000 TCRs, after which Renyi diversity was computed with the R vegan package. CDR3 similarity networks were constructed using string-kernel similarity of amino acid triplets, with links drawn between CDR3s whose pairwise similarity was above 0.82. The public reads were run again by TCRdb, first through fastp at Q25 and then through MiXCR, and only productive beta chains were kept. Identical CDR3 proteins give one entry, which carries the most common genes and DNA. TCRdb, rather than the study authors, made the V and J calls. This sample comprises 65,000 to 85,000 distinct CDR3 sequences, about 20% of them detected only once. The ten largest clones capture about 6.6% of the sample.

The input for sequencing was PBMCs, taken at surgery. Recombination joined TRBV10-3 with TRBJ2-7; the D segment may tentatively be TRBD1 or TRBD2, each giving 6 matched bases. The sequence derives from a male donor with early-stage non-small cell lung cancer. The nucleotide sequence is TGTGCCATCAGTGATCTGGGTAGGGGGGACCGTTTCGAGCAGTACTTC. The resulting protein is CAISDLGRGDRFEQYF.